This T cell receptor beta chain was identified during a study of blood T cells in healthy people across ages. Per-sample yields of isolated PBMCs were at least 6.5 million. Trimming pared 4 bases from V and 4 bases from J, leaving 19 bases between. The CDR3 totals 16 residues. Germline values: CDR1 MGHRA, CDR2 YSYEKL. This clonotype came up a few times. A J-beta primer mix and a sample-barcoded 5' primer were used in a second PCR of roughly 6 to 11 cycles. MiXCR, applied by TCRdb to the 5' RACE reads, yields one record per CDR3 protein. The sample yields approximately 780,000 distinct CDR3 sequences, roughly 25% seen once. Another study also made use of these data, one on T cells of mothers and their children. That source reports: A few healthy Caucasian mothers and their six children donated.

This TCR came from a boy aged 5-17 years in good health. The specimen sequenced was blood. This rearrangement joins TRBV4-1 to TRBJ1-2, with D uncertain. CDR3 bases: TGCGCCAGCAGCCCTTGGACCTCTCCTACACTCTATGGCTACACCTTC. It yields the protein CASSPWTSPTLYGYTF.